One sample yielded the 2 T cell receptor beta chains listed below, sequenced in a study of T cell responses to AZD1222 COVID-19 vaccine. TCRdb's copy holds only in-frame clones and misses some; the assay was immunoSEQ multiplex PCR. The repertoire has 84,000 or so clones, 70% to 90% of them found once; the top ten carry around 1.5%. The sample here was peripheral blood, taken on day 0 of AZD1222 vaccination. These receptors came from an adult in good health.

The rearrangement uses TRBV19 and TRBJ1-1; D remains ambiguous. The V gene lost 5 bases and the J gene lost 4 bases, with 23 bases spanning the gap. The CDR3 loop spans 17 amino acids. CDR1 and CDR2 from the germline V gene are LNHDA and SQIVND (reference sequence). The chain's CDR3 is CASSAREERLKGTEAFF. Here the CDR3 DNA reads TGTGCCAGTAGTGCCCGGGAGGAAAGGCTCAAGGGCACTGAAGCTTTCTTT.

The chain is built from TRBV5-8 and TRBJ1-5; no reliable D call. The germline V gene encodes CDR1 SGHTS and CDR2 YDEGEE. The CDR3 covers 15 residues. The V gene lost 0 bases and the J gene lost 2 bases, with 9 bases spanning the gap. The chain's CDR3 is CASSLAFQGNQPQHF. In DNA, the CDR3 is TGTGCCAGCAGCTTGGCCTTTCAGGGCAATCAGCCCCAGCATTTT.